A single sample gave rise to the 9 T cell receptor beta chains below, sequenced in a study of cytomegalovirus exposure and HLA in healthy donors. Primers included in the PCR were 60 Vbeta and 13 Jbeta primers. Profiled with immunoSEQ multiplex PCR; TCRdb holds only in-frame clones, not every one. This table has approximately 170,000 clones, roughly 80% appearing once. The sample comprised PBMCs. These receptors were collected from a man aged 18 to 29 in good health and CMV-seropositive.

V gene TRBV5-1 combines with J gene TRBJ2-7; 7 nucleotides align to TRBD2. The J segment lost 7 bases and the V segment lost 1 base, leaving 8 bases of the junction unmatched. There are 14 residues in the CDR3. The V gene's germline CDR1 is SGHRS and CDR2 YFSETQ. The CDR3: CASSLSAGAREQYF. Written as DNA, the CDR3 is TGCGCCAGCAGCTTGAGTGCGGGAGCAAGGGAGCAGTACTTC. Drawing the rest from reference TRBV5-1 and TRBJ2-7, the complete variable domain is KAGVTQTPRYLIKTRGQQVTLSCSPISGHRSVSWYQQTPGQGLQFLFEYFSETQRNKGNFPGRFSGRQFSNSRSEMNVSTLELGDSALYLCASSLSAGAREQYFGPGTRLTVT.

The chain carries TRBV11-2 and TRBJ2-5, with unresolved D. CDR3 length: 10 residues. V was pared by 5 bases and J by 9 bases, with 7 bases between. Germline lookup yields CDR1 SGHAT and CDR2 FQNNGV. As DNA, the CDR3 is TGTGCCAGCAGCGGCGGCGCCCAGTACTTC. It translates to CASSGGAQYF.

About this clone itself: The sample has other DNA sequences that encode this CDR3 too. The V call is TRBV4-3, the J call TRBJ2-1; 14 bases map to TRBD2. Trimming cost V 3 bases and J 7 bases; bases outside gene matches: 8. This CDR3 comprises 17 residues. The germline gives CDR1 LGHNA, CDR2 YSLEER. As DNA, the CDR3 is TGCGCCAGCAGCCAGCAGGCCGGACTAGCGGGAGGTAATGAGCAGTTCTTC. Residues: CASSQQAGLAGGNEQFF.

The gene calls are TRBV9 and TRBJ1-2; TRBD1 matches at 7 bases. The CDR3 contains 15 residues. The germline gives CDR1 SGDLS, CDR2 YYNGEE. The ends lost 4 bases at V and 4 bases at J; junction bases unmatched: 10. CDR3 residues: CASSSGRGGPYGYTF. The DNA for the CDR3 is TGTGCCAGCAGCTCAGGTAGAGGGGGCCCCTATGGCTACACCTTC.

The count of this clone is one. V usage is TRBV5-1 and J usage is TRBJ1-4; 9 positions agree with TRBD1. V was pared by 4 bases and J by 7 bases, with 5 bases of the junction left unmatched. CDR1 is SGHRS and CDR2 is YFSETQ in the germline V gene. The CDR3 runs to 14 residues. The CDR3 reads CASSEQGASEKLFF. DNA of the CDR3: TGCGCCAGCAGCGAACAGGGGGCTAGTGAAAAACTGTTTTTT.

The genes are TRBV30 and TRBJ1-1; D ambiguous. Trimming removed 5 bases from V and 3 bases from J, with 10 bases in between. This CDR3 has 12 amino acids. CDR1 and CDR2 (germline): GTSNPN, SVGIG (reference sequence). The DNA of the CDR3 is TGTGCCTGGGGAGGGTTGTACACTGAAGCTTTCTTT. This encodes CAWGGLYTEAFF.

V gene TRBV7-9 combines with J gene TRBJ2-7, with a possible D match to TRBD2 (5 bases). Germline V gene lookup returns CDR1 SEHNR and CDR2 FQNEAQ (reference sequence). Trimming left V 4 bases short and J 5 bases short, with 15 bases between. CDR3 length equals 14 residues. CDR3 protein: CASSSRTGSDEQYF. The CDR3 nucleotides read TGTGCCAGCAGCTCCCGGACTGGGAGTGACGAGCAGTACTTC.

This clone has just one count. The chain carries TRBV7-3 and TRBJ2-3, with 7 nucleotides matching TRBD2. The CDR3 consists of 15 residues. The germline CDR1 and CDR2 sequences are SGHTA and FQGTGA. Trimming took 5 bases from V and 2 from J; bases not matched to a gene: 7. This CDR3 reads CASSVSGGVTDTQYF. CDR3 in DNA: TGTGCCAGCAGCGTTTCTGGGGGGGTCACAGATACGCAGTATTTT.

J is TRBJ1-5 and V is TRBV21-1; the table's TRBD1 call for D was not verified on the DNA. TRBV21-1 is flagged as a pseudogene. The CDR3 runs 17 residues. This CDR3 is CASSNGTLGVSNQPQHF. DNA of the CDR3: TGTGCCAGCAGCAATGGGACATTGGGCGTCAGCAATCAGCCCCAGCATTTT.